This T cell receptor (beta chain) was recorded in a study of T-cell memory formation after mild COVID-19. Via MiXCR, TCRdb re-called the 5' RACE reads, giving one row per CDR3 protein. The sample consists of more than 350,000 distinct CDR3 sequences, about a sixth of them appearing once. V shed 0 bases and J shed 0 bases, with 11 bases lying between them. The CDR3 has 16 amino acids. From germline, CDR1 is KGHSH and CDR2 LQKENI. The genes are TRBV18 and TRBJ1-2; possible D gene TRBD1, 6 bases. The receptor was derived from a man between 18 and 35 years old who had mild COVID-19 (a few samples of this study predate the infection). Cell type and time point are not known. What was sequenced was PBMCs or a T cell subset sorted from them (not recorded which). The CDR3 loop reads CASSPPGALTNYGYTF. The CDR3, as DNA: TGTGCCAGCTCACCACCGGGGGCTTTGACTAACTATGGCTACACCTTC.